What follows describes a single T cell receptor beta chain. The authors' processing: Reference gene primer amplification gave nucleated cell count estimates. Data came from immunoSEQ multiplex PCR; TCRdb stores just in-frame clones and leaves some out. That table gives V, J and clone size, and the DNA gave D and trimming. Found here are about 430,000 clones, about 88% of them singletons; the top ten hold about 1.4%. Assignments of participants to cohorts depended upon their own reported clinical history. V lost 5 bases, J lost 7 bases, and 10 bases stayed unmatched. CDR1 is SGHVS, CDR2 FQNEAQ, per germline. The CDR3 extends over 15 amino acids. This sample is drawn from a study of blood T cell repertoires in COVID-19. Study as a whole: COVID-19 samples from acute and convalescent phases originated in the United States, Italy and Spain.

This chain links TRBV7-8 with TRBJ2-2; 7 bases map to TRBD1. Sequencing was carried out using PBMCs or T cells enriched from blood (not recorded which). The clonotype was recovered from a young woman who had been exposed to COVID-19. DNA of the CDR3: TGTGCCAGCAGCCATAGACAGGGTCTCGACGGGGAGCTGTTTTTT. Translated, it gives CASSHRQGLDGELFF.